Listed below are T cell receptor beta chains from one sample, sequenced in a study of T cell repertoires in enteric fever. TCRdb processed the reads anew with MiXCR; each CDR3 protein has one entry. The sample contains 1,500 to 2,000 distinct CDR3 sequences, less than 40% of which appear only once. The sample was CCR7- CD38- CD4+ T cells from PBMCs. The receptors were gathered from a human donor with Salmonella enteric fever, either typhoid or paratyphoid (not recorded which). Each CDR3 is given with its conserved first and last residue. The order of the fields is CDR3 DNA, CDR3 protein, D gene, V gene, J gene, clone size. A D gene is named only where the DNA matches it firmly. Clone size appears in some rows only: once, few, many, or a class for an expanded clone.

TGCAGTGCTCCCGGGGGGGACAGCCGGGTTAACACTGAAGCTTTCTTT	CSAPGGDSRVNTEAFF	TRBD1	TRBV20-1	TRBJ1-1	medium-sized
TGTGCCATCAGTGAGTCGAGTAAGATCAATGAGCAGTTCTTC	CAISESSKINEQFF	-	TRBV10-3	TRBJ2-1	few
TGTGCCAGCAGCTTAGACTACGGAGACTACGAGCAGTACTTC	CASSLDYGDYEQYF	-	TRBV7-2	TRBJ2-7	few
TGCGCCAGCAGCACCCGGACTAGCGGACTTCAAGAGACCCAGTACTTC	CASSTRTSGLQETQYF	TRBD2	TRBV5-1	TRBJ2-5	-
TGTGCCAGCAGCGCGACCAACACCGGACTAGCGTTGCAGTACTTC	CASSATNTGLALQYF	TRBD2	TRBV9	TRBJ2-7	-
TGTGCCAGCTCACGTCCCGGGACAGGGGCCTCCGACTATGGCTACACCTTC	CASSRPGTGASDYGYTF	TRBD1	TRBV18	TRBJ1-2	-
TGCGCCAGCAGTCCGGGTTTTCTTCTCGAGCAGTACTTC	CASSPGFLLEQYF	-	TRBV5-1	TRBJ2-7	large
TGCGCCAGCAGCAAAGGGACAGGGGGTATCGACGAGCAGTACTTC	CASSKGTGGIDEQYF	TRBD1	TRBV5-1	TRBJ2-7	few
TGTGCCAGCAGCCCCGGACAGACTTCCTATGGCTACACCTTC	CASSPGQTSYGYTF	-	TRBV7-6	TRBJ1-2	-
TGTGCCAGCTCACCACCAAAGGGAAGGGGCTATGGCTACACCTTC	CASSPPKGRGYGYTF	-	TRBV18	TRBJ1-2	-
TGCGCCAGCAGCTTATCACATACCTACAATGAGCAGTTCTTC	CASSLSHTYNEQFF	-	TRBV5-1	TRBJ2-1	large
TGTGCCAGCAGCCCTCGAATAGCGGGAGTGTTGGAGAATGAGCAGTTCTTC	CASSPRIAGVLENEQFF	TRBD2	TRBV9	TRBJ2-1	medium-sized
TGCGCCAGCAGAACCGACAGAAACAATGAGCAGTTCTTC	CASRTDRNNEQFF	-	TRBV5-1	TRBJ2-1	-
TGTGCCAGCAGTAAAATTAAGGGACTAGCGGGAGTCAACGAGCAGTACTTC	CASSKIKGLAGVNEQYF	TRBD2	TRBV7-9	TRBJ2-7	-
TGCGCCAGCAGCTTGCGGTTTGCGGGGACCTACAATGAGCAGTTCTTC	CASSLRFAGTYNEQFF	-	TRBV5-1	TRBJ2-1	few
TGTGCCAGCAGCTTAACGGCATCGCTAGCGGGAGATTTGTACGAGCAGTACTTC	CASSLTASLAGDLYEQYF	TRBD2	TRBV7-3	TRBJ2-7	-
TGTGCCAGCTCACAGACAGGGGGCACAGGCACTGAAGCTTTCTTT	CASSQTGGTGTEAFF	TRBD1	TRBV18	TRBJ1-1	few
TGCGCCAGCAGCTTGCTCGGAGATACGCAGTATTTT	CASSLLGDTQYF	-	TRBV5-1	TRBJ2-3	-
TGTGCCAGTATTGCAGGGACGAACACTGAAGCTTTCTTT	CASIAGTNTEAFF	-	TRBV19	TRBJ1-1	large
TGCGCCAGCAGCTTGGGTACTAGCGGGTACGTCAATGAGCAGTTCTTC	CASSLGTSGYVNEQFF	TRBD2	TRBV5-1	TRBJ2-1	medium-sized
TGCGCCAGCAGTTGGGGACACGGGAACACTGAAGCTTTCTTT	CASSWGHGNTEAFF	-	TRBV5-1	TRBJ1-1	-
TGTGCCAGCAGGCCGCTAGCGGGAGTAAATGAGCAGTTCTTC	CASRPLAGVNEQFF	TRBD2	TRBV7-2	TRBJ2-1	large
TGCGCCAGCAGCTTGGAGGCTAGCGGGGCATACGAGCAGTACTTC	CASSLEASGAYEQYF	TRBD2	TRBV5-1	TRBJ2-7	large
TGCGCCAGCAGCACAGAGAACACCGGGGAGCTGTTTTTT	CASSTENTGELFF	-	TRBV5-1	TRBJ2-2	few
TGCGCCAGCAGCTTTGAGGGGCCCTACGAGCAGTACTTC	CASSFEGPYEQYF	-	TRBV5-1	TRBJ2-7	-
TGTGCCAGCTCACCACGTGGGGGAGAAGAGACCCAGTACTTC	CASSPRGGEETQYF	-	TRBV18	TRBJ2-5	few